What follows is one TCR beta chain and its context. The specificity of this receptor is unknown. The library was produced with the immunoSEQ multiplex PCR assay. For the multiplex PCR, a mixture combining 60 forward primers for TCR Vbeta segments and 13 reverse primers for TCR Jbeta segments was used. The CDR3 region of rearranged TCR beta genes was amplified from genomic DNA by a multiplex PCR assay. The Illumina HiSeq System was used to sequence the amplified TCR beta libraries as 87-base-pair reads. The study's own analysis went as follows. A later analysis tallied roughly 76 million unique TCR beta chains across the 700 or so repertoires, and about 10 million of those chains were shared by two or more donors. Raw reads were error-corrected and collapsed into unique sequences by a nearest-neighbor algorithm in which closely related sequences were merged to remove PCR and sequencing errors. Alignment of CDR3 sequences to IMGT reference sequences was used to assign V, D and J gene segments. For a sequence to be retained, at least a six-nucleotide match to both a V gene segment and a J gene segment was required. A rearrangement counted as productive if the CDR3 had no stop codons and remained in frame with V and J, and every other rearrangement counted as non-productive. Following IMGT convention, CDR3 was defined as the stretch from the second conserved V-encoded cysteine to the conserved J-encoded phenylalanine. In an earlier analysis of around 540 of the donors, sequences lacking an unambiguous match to a single V gene segment were excluded. In an earlier analysis of 450 to 750 of the donors, a V segment was called functional when productive rearrangements were above 56.7%, and segregating when the standard deviation between donors exceeded 5%. A statistical classification framework was built to diagnose cytomegalovirus status from the catalog of TCR beta chain sequences. V and J gene assignment, in a later analysis, came from comparing TCR nucleotide sequences with IMGT/GENE-DB human TR gene sequences. The TCRdist pipeline was used in a later analysis to assign CDR3 sequences and most-parsimonious VDJ recombination scenarios. In a later analysis, each TCR beta chain was defined by its CDR3 amino acid sequence together with its V-gene family, and reads lacking a unique V-gene family were excluded. To address suspected cross-contamination and a sequencing artifact, a later analysis removed 450 to 700 highly shared, low-generation-probability nucleotide sequences. For each public chain, a later analysis derived a clonal expansion index from normalized ranks of inferred template counts within each repertoire. In a later analysis, generation probabilities were computed with a VDJ recombination model fitted to out-of-frame rearrangements, and the resulting probabilities were checked against IGoR. In a later analysis, hypergeometric tests were used to score TCR-TCR, TCR-HLA and TCR-CMV co-occurrence, with a repertoire-size bias correction applied to TCR pairs. In a later analysis, false discovery rates were estimated by permuting HLA or CMV assignments 20 times. In a later analysis, co-occurring TCRs were grouped using DBSCAN, and TCRdist sequence similarity was added for clustering within HLA-allele-positive subsets. Repertoires with fewer than 30,000 or more than 120,000 public chains were left out of co-occurrence clustering, as were a handful of repertoires with anomalous nucleotide sharing. Sourced from immuneACCESS, this table was stored by TCRdb with only in-frame sequences that have V and J called. A share of the clones is absent; for the studies checked, an unresolved V gene accounts for under half, and the remainder has no known explanation. V and J calls and clone size come straight from that table; D and trimming were deduced from the DNA. The sample has 190,000 or so clones on record. The ten largest clonotypes hold around 0.74% of the sample.

The cohort consisted of 650 to 700 healthy bone marrow donors. All cohort members were sampled while nominally healthy, although unrecorded immune exposures were likely present. The donor was CMV seronegative and was included in the group of around 320 seronegative cohort members. A peripheral blood sample was collected from each donor, and TCR beta sequencing was performed on peripheral blood mononuclear cells. The Qiagen DNeasy Blood Extraction Kit was used to extract genomic DNA from the blood cell samples. The record originates from a study of cytomegalovirus exposure and HLA in healthy donors listed by TCRdb under 2017. As for the study more broadly: An earlier analysis of roughly 610 of the donors reported 276 Gb of sequence data and roughly 120 million unique TCR beta sequences obtained from some 200 million T cells. An early release that covered 640 HLA-typed donors contained approximately 300 gigabases of sequencing data and 65 million to 100 million unique TCR sequences. Of the approximately 400 genotyped donors, approximately 80% were placed in the genetic ancestry cluster associated with self-reported Caucasian donors. The study was designed to test whether signatures of past pathogen exposure could be identified by cataloging public T cell receptors. Using immunosequencing, the study profiled T cell repertoires from approximately 700 subjects and related those repertoires to cytomegalovirus serostatus. A separate validation cohort of roughly 130 different subjects was used in addition to the roughly 720-subject first cohort. High-throughput TCR immunosequencing, statistical association of individual TCRs with disease status, and machine learning were combined to predict cytomegalovirus infection status. To study patterns of TCR occurrence, a later analysis re-analyzed previously published TCR beta repertoires from around 670 donors and added high-resolution HLA genotyping. Rather than drawing on any new phenotypic data, the later analysis identified candidate immune exposures from TCR beta sequences and the way those sequences occurred across donors. An earlier analysis of fewer than 700 of the donors applied high-throughput TCR beta sequencing to assess whether each TCR beta V gene segment acted as functional or pseudogenic. Alongside the repertoire data, information on donor age, sex, ethnicity and CMV serostatus was compiled. In a later genetic analysis, genome-wide SNP genotypes for about 65% of the roughly 670 donors were used, and that subset was treated as a discovery cohort. All discovery cohort repertoires had been generated on a single sequencing platform. Both class I and class II loci were covered by HLA typing, at four-digit resolution. Typing coverage differed by locus: A, B, C, DRB1 and DQB1 were typed in about 620-630 donors, DQA1 in roughly 500, DPA1 in over 600, and DPB1 in roughly 450. Four to six DR-DQ haplotypes were handled as single units for association and clustering, since linkage in the cohort was strong. Among about 370 genotyped donors of the cohort, an average of roughly 230,000 unique TCR beta nucleotide sequences was sequenced per donor, of which 15% to 20% were non-productive. Broader findings and caveats from the paper: In a later genetic analysis, a missense DCLRE1C variant was associated with V-gene and J-gene trimming of TCR beta chains, and the association was replicated in an independent cohort. Sequencing depth was assumed to be roughly uniform across donors in the presence/absence analyses, though that assumption may not hold. According to a later analysis, parvovirus B19, influenza, CMV and Epstein-Barr virus appeared linked to several top co-occurrence clusters. The authors suggested that the approach could potentially be generalized to other disease states and immunological phenotypes. In both the original and validation cohorts, the classifier was reported to diagnose cytomegalovirus status with high specificity and sensitivity. According to a later analysis, TCR association rates differed among HLA loci, with DRB1 alleles showing the most associated TCRs and HLA-C alleles showing the fewest. In a later analysis, HLA-associated TCR beta chains showed more clonal expansion and lower generation probabilities than non-associated chains that were equally common. When HLA alleles, especially DR and DQ, strongly co-occurred, attributing TCR associations to individual alleles was difficult. Linkage disequilibrium might explain the correlated functional status among segregating V segments, but an unknown experimental factor could not be ruled out. HLA typing was unavailable for some donors at each locus, so association tests used only the typed subset. Across donors, most TCR sequences were observed very rarely, whereas some public TCRs were present in many individuals. In an earlier analysis of some 550 of the donors, most TCR beta V segments were observed in productive rearrangements about 90% or about 30% of the time, broadly matching IMGT annotations. In a later analysis, some 17,000 TCR beta sequences were associated with specific HLA alleles at a false discovery rate of 0.05. A further reported finding was that TCR beta sequences accurately predicted the HLA-A and HLA-B alleles for most subjects in the first cohort. In vitro tests confirmed that a few of the cytomegalovirus-associated TCR beta chains recognize cytomegalovirus antigens. The 87-base-pair reads could not distinguish some IMGT-functional V segments, including TRBV6-2 and TRBV6-3, so those segments were excluded. Because counts were too low, roughly 17 rarely observed V segments, including chromosome 9 orphons, were left out of the earlier analysis of a few hundred of the donors. A later genetic analysis reported fewer N-insertions in productive TCRs among donors in an Asian-associated ancestry cluster than the roughly 720-donor mean. The sequencing pipeline was judged likely to have produced a cluster of highly shared sequence variants as a technical artifact. A total of roughly 160 TCR beta chains were listed by the study as associated with cytomegalovirus. This cohort had only TCR beta chains sequenced, and the lack of alpha or paired-chain data limited which features could be detected. Immune exposure information for the cohort was limited to CMV serostatus. According to a later analysis, most CMV-associated TCR beta chains appeared to be HLA-restricted, and the HLA associations seemed to be driven largely by CMV exposure.

After removal of 2 bases from V and 6 bases from J, the junction retains 4 bases not matched to a gene. CDR1 and CDR2 (LNHDA, SQIVND) derive from the germline V gene (reference sequence). Including cysteine and phenylalanine, the CDR3 has 16 amino acids. The only DNA kept is the CDR3, 48 bases in frame from the first base. This chain joins TRBV19 to TRBJ2-1; 13 junctional bases match TRBD2. The material sequenced was PBMCs. This TCR was recovered from a boy younger than 18 in good health and CMV-seronegative. The sequenced DNA: TGTGCCAGTAGTATAACTAGCGGGGGGGCCGGCAATGAGCAGTTCTTC. It specifies CASSITSGGAGNEQFF.